The sequence of this T cell receptor beta chain was determined in a study of T-cell reconstitution after alpha-beta-depleted transplantation in children (dated by TCRdb to 2015 to 2016). About the full investigation: The study quantitatively tracked T-cell immune reconstitution after TCRalphabeta/CD19-depleted allogeneic hematopoietic cell transplantation in children using TCR repertoire profiling.

For this clonotype: The clone's antigen remains unknown. No base quality values were provided; no much bigger clone lies one nucleotide off.

Library preparation used PCR. The listed sequencing device is Illumina HiSeq 2500. Molecular barcoding was employed in the preparation of TCR libraries, with unique molecular identifiers being used to normalize TCRbeta repertoire quantification. TCRdb reworked the public reads: Q25 trimming with fastp, MiXCR clone assembly, productive beta chains retained. Entries that share a CDR3 protein sequence are merged under the most common genes and DNA. The sample yields 250,000 to 400,000 distinct CDR3 sequences; roughly 25% were counted once. Approximately 11% of the sample goes to the ten largest clones. Beyond this particular receptor, the publication reports: Apparently early alphabetaT-cell count recovery about two months after transplant reportedly relied on only several hundred rapidly expanded clones derived from non-depleted graft cells. The high TCRbeta diversity at day 60 in some patients was ascribed to recipient T cells and intrathymic progenitors that had survived conditioning. Hyperexpanded clone frequencies declined over subsequent months; after one year, T-cell counts and TCRbeta diversity were mostly attributed to newly produced T cells.

V is trimmed back by 5 bases and J by 0 bases, and the junction contains 7 bases that no gene match accounts for. Sequences MRHNA (CDR1) and SNTAGT (CDR2) are obtained from the germline V gene. Inclusive of the bounding cysteine and phenylalanine, the CDR3 is 16 residues long. Solely the CDR3 DNA is kept, with 48 bases framed from the first base. The treatment or condition label, as the study defines it: allogeneic hematopoietic cell transplantation with graft depleted of TCRalphabeta T cells and CD19 B cells. The children who served as transplant recipients had been given grafts of TCRalphabeta/CD19-depleted allogeneic hematopoietic cells.

The starting material was PBMCs, mostly from graft donor cells, obtained 180 days after TCRalphabeta/CD19-depleted stem cell transplant. This sequence uses TRBV6-4 and TRBJ2-1, with TRBD1 matching 7 junction bases. The TCR comes from a male patient between 5 and 17 years old who had a stem cell transplant for acute lymphoblastic leukemia, so the T cells may come from the graft donor. The sequence in DNA is TGTGCCAGCAGTCCGGACAGGAAAAACTCCTACAATGAGCAGTTCTTC. This translates into CASSPDRKNSYNEQFF.